This is a list of T cell receptor beta chains from one sample in a study of technical replicates of blood from a handful of donors. Libraries were prepared by immunoSEQ multiplex PCR; TCRdb keeps only in-frame clonotypes and omits some of them. Of around 80,000 clones in the sample, approximately 96% were seen once. Source material: T cells isolated from PBMCs. The receptors were sampled from a human donor in good health. The CDR3 runs from the conserved cysteine through the conserved F or W. D genes are given only for firm matches. Part of the rows lack a size; the others show once, few, many or a class for expanded clones.

TRBV6-5,NA,NA,TRBJ2-6,CARYMPRSGANVLTF,TGTGCCAGATACATGCCGAGGTCAGGGGCCAACGTCCTGACTTTC
TRBV6-5,NA,NA,TRBJ2-1,CASSWGESRNEQFF,TGTGCCAGCAGTTGGGGGGAGTCTCGCAATGAGCAGTTCTTC
TRBV7-3,NA,TRBD2,TRBJ2-1,CASSLVAGGRNEQFF,TGTGCCAGCAGCTTAGTAGCGGGAGGGAGGAATGAGCAGTTCTTC
TRBV5-1,NA,TRBD1,TRBJ1-2,CASKGQGSYGYTF,TGCGCCAGCAAGGGACAGGGGAGTTATGGCTACACCTTC
TRBV5-1,NA,NA,TRBJ2-5,CASSFRGVGETQYF,TGCGCCAGCAGCTTCCGGGGAGTAGGGGAGACCCAGTACTTC
TRBV9,NA,NA,TRBJ2-7,CASSVSDSPYEQYF,TGTGCCAGCAGTGTATCGGACAGTCCCTACGAGCAGTACTTC
TRBV28,once,NA,TRBJ1-1,CASSSTGAREAFF,TGTGCCAGCAGTTCGACAGGAGCTCGTGAAGCTTTCTTT
TRBV29-1,NA,NA,TRBJ1-1,CSVVRANTEAFF,TGCAGCGTAGTTCGAGCTAACACTGAAGCTTTCTTT
TRBV9,NA,NA,TRBJ1-5,CASSGGGLGNQPQHF,TGTGCCAGCAGCGGGGGGGGTTTAGGCAATCAGCCCCAGCATTTT
TRBV7-9,NA,TRBD1,TRBJ2-6,CASILGQGAQGANVLTF,TGTGCCAGCATCTTGGGACAGGGGGCGCAGGGGGCCAACGTCCTGACTTTC
TRBV5-1,NA,TRBD1,TRBJ2-2,CASSWTGDANTGELFF,TGCGCCAGCAGCTGGACAGGGGACGCGAACACCGGGGAGCTGTTTTTT
TRBV28,NA,NA,TRBJ2-7,CASSPWPYEQYF,TGTGCCAGCAGTCCTTGGCCGTACGAGCAGTACTTC
TRBV5-1,NA,NA,TRBJ2-2,CASTAQGTGELFF,TGCGCCAGCACGGCACAGGGAACCGGGGAGCTGTTTTTT
TRBV10-2,NA,TRBD2,TRBJ2-4,CASKAGGVNIQYF,TGCGCCAGCAAGGCGGGAGGTGTTAACATTCAGTACTTC
TRBV2,NA,TRBD2,TRBJ2-3,CASSELAGYTDTQYF,TGTGCCAGCAGTGAACTAGCGGGTTACACAGATACGCAGTATTTT
TRBV6-5,NA,TRBD1,TRBJ1-1,CASSYQGGQTEAFF,TGTGCCAGCAGTTACCAGGGGGGTCAGACTGAAGCTTTCTTT
TRBV13,NA,NA,TRBJ1-1,CASSLLGYTEAFF,TGTGCCAGCAGCTTACTAGGATATACTGAAGCTTTCTTT
TRBV7-8,NA,TRBD2,TRBJ2-7,CASSLANGLVYEQYF,TGTGCCAGCAGCTTAGCGAATGGACTAGTCTACGAGCAGTACTTC
TRBV5-6,once,TRBD1,TRBJ2-2,CASSLGDRDTGELFF,TGTGCCAGCAGCTTGGGGGACAGGGATACCGGGGAGCTGTTTTTT
TRBV20-1,NA,NA,TRBJ1-2,CSAREGYTF,TGCAGTGCTAGGGAGGGCTACACCTTC
TRBV5-5,NA,NA,TRBJ1-3,CASSRGHQSSGNTIYF,TGTGCCAGCAGCCGCGGACACCAAAGCTCTGGAAACACCATATATTTT
TRBV9,NA,TRBD2,TRBJ2-1,CASGIAGYNEQFF,TGTGCCAGCGGTATAGCGGGGTACAATGAGCAGTTCTTC
TRBV30,once,TRBD1,TRBJ1-3,CAWSGGQAYGNTIYF,TGTGCCTGGAGTGGGGGACAGGCATATGGAAACACCATATATTTT
TRBV9,NA,NA,TRBJ1-3,CASSVVSRGLENTIYF,TGTGCCAGCAGCGTAGTTTCCCGGGGTCTGGAAAACACCATATATTTT
TRBV7-9,NA,TRBD1,TRBJ2-5,CASSFTGGKTQYF,TGTGCCAGCTCTTTCACAGGGGGCAAGACCCAGTACTTC
TRBV4-1,NA,NA,TRBJ1-1,CASSQDWSKGGNTEAFF,TGCGCCAGCAGCCAAGATTGGTCAAAGGGAGGGAACACTGAAGCTTTCTTT